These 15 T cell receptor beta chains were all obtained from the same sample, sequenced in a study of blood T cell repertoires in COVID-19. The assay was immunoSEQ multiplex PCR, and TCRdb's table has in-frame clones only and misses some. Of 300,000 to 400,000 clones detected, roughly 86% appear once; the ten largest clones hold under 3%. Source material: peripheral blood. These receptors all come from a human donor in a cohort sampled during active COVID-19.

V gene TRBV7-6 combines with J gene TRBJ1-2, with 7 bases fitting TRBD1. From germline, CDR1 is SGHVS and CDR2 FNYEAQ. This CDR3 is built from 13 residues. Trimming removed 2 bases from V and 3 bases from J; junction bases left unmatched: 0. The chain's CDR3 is CASSLQGDYGYTF. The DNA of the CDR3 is TGTGCCAGCAGCTTACAGGGGGACTATGGCTACACCTTC.

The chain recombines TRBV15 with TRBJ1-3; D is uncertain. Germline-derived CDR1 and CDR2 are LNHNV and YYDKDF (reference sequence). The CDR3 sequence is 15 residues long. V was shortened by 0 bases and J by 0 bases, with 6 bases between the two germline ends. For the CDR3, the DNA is TGTGCCACCAGCAGAGATCCAGGCTCTGGAAACACCATATATTTT. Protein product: CATSRDPGSGNTIYF.

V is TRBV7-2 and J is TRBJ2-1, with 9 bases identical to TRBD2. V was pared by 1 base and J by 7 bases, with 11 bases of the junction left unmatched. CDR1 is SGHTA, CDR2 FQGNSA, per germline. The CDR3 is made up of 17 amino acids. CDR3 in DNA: TGTGCCAGCAGCTTAGGCCCCCCGCGGGGGGGCCTTAATGAGCAGTTCTTC. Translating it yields CASSLGPPRGGLNEQFF.

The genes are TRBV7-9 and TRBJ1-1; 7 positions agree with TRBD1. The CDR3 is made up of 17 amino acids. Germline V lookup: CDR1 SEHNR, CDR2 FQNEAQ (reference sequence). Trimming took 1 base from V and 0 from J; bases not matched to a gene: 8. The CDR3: CASSLGGEGGMNTEAFF. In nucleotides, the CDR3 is TGTGCCAGCAGCTTAGGAGGTGAAGGGGGCATGAACACTGAAGCTTTCTTT.

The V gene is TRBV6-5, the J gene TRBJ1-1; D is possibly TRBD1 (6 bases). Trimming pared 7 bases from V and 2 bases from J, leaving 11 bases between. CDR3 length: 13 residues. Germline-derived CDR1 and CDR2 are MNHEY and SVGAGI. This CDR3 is CASNRVGNTEAFF. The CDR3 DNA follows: TGTGCCAGCAACAGGGTGGGCAACACTGAAGCTTTCTTT.

CDR3 in amino acids: CAWSYGPNTEAFF. The CDR3 DNA is TGTGCCTGGAGTTATGGGCCGAACACTGAAGCTTTCTTT. The gene calls are TRBV30 and TRBJ1-1; D is unresolved. V was shortened by 2 bases and J by 1 base, with 8 bases between the two germline ends. Germline loops: CDR1 GTSNPN, CDR2 SVGIG (reference sequence). The CDR3 has 13 amino acids.

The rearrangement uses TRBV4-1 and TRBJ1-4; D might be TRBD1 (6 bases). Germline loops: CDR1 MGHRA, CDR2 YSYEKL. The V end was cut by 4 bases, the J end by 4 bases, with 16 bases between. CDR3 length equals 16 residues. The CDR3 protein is CASSLGGGVLNEKLFF. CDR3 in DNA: TGCGCCAGCAGCCTTGGAGGGGGGGTCCTTAATGAAAAACTGTTTTTT.

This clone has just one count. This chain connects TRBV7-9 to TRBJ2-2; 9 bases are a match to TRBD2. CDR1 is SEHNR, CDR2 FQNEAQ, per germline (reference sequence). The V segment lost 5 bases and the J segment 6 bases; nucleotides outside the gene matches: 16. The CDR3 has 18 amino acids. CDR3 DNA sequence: TGTGCCAGCAGCATTAAAGGGGGGCTAGCGGGACGCTCCGGGGAGCTGTTTTTT. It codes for CASSIKGGLAGRSGELFF.

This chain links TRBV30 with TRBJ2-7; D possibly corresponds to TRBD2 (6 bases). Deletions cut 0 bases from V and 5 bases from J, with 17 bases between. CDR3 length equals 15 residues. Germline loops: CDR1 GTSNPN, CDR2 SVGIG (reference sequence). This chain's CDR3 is CAWSVGFSGPHEQYF. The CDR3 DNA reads TGTGCCTGGAGTGTCGGGTTTAGCGGTCCCCACGAGCAGTACTTC.

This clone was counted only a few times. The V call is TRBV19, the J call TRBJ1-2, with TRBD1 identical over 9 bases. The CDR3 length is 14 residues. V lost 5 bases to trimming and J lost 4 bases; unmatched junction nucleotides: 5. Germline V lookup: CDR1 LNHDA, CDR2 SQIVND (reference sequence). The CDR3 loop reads CASSAGTGSYGYTF. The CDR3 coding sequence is TGTGCCAGTAGTGCCGGGACAGGGAGCTATGGCTACACCTTC. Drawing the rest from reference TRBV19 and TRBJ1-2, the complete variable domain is DGGITQSPKYLFRKEGQNVTLSCEQNLNHDAMYWYRQDPGQGLRLIYYSQIVNDFQKGDIAEGYSVSREKKESFPLTVTSAQKNPTAFYLCASSAGTGSYGYTFGSGTRLTVV.

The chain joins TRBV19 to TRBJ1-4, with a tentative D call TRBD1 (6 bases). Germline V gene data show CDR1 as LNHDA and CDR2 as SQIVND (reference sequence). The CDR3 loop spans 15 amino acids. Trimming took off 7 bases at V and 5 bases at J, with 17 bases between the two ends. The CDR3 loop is CASTNPGGRNEKLFF. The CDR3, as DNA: TGTGCCAGTACCAACCCGGGGGGGCGGAATGAAAAACTGTTTTTT. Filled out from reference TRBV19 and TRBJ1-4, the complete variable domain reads DGGITQSPKYLFRKEGQNVTLSCEQNLNHDAMYWYRQDPGQGLRLIYYSQIVNDFQKGDIAEGYSVSREKKESFPLTVTSAQKNPTAFYLCASTNPGGRNEKLFFGSGTQLSVL.

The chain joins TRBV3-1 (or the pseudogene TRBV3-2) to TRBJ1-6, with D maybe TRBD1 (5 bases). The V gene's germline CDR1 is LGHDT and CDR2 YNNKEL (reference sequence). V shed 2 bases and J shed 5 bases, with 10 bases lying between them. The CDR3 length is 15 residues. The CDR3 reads CASSQSDSDNSPLHF. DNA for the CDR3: TGTGCCAGCAGCCAAAGCGACAGTGATAATTCACCCCTCCACTTT.

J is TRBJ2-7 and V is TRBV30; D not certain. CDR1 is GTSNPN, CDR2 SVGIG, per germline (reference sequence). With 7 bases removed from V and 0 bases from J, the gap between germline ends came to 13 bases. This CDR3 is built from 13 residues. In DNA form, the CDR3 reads TGTGCCTTAACTATTCTCAGCTCCTACGAGCAGTACTTC. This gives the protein CALTILSSYEQYF.

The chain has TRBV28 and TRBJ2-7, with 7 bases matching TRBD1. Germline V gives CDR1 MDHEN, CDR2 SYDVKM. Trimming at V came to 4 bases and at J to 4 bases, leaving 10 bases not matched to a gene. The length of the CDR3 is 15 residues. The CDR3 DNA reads TGTGCCAGCAGTTCTCTTGGGGACAGACCTTACGAGCAGTACTTC. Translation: CASSSLGDRPYEQYF.

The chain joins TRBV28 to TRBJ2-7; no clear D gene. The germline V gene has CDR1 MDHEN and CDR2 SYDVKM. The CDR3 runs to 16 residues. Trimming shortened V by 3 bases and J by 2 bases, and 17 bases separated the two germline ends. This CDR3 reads CASSFLVWSRTYEQYF. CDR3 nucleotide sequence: TGTGCCAGCAGTTTTTTGGTCTGGAGCAGAACCTACGAGCAGTACTTC.